This passage covers 19 T cell receptor beta chains from one sample sequenced in a study of control samples from healthy donors and cancer patients (dated by TCRdb to 2020 to 2021). The library was produced with the immunoSEQ multiplex PCR assay. The table was pulled from immuneACCESS by TCRdb, which kept in-frame rearrangements only. Such tables lose some clones; where checked, under half of the loss comes from unresolved V genes, and the rest has no known cause. This sample gives fewer than 150,000 clones in total; 85% to 95% of them show up just once. The ten largest clones add up to around 8.9% of the sample. Sequencing was done on a sample of blood. Receptor source: a man aged 18 to 35 in good health.

The chain carries TRBV2 and TRBJ2-1; 14 nucleotides align to TRBD2. With 8 bases clipped from V and 7 bases from J, the junction kept 4 bases outside the gene matches. This CDR3 has 14 residues. Germline CDR1 and CDR2: SNHLY and FYNNEI. CDR3 DNA sequence: TGTGCCAGCGTTGGACTAGCGGGGGGAAATGAGCAGTTCTTC. Translated, it gives CASVGLAGGNEQFF.

V usage is TRBV19 and J usage is TRBJ2-3; D may be TRBD1 (5 bases). This CDR3 is 13 amino acids long. Germline V gene data show CDR1 as LNHDA and CDR2 as SQIVND (reference sequence). The V end was cut by 6 bases, the J end by 0 bases, with 7 bases between. CDR3 in amino acids: CASRGASTDTQYF. The CDR3 DNA is TGTGCCAGTAGAGGGGCTAGCACAGATACGCAGTATTTT. Drawing the rest from reference TRBV19 and TRBJ2-3, the complete variable domain is DGGITQSPKYLFRKEGQNVTLSCEQNLNHDAMYWYRQDPGQGLRLIYYSQIVNDFQKGDIAEGYSVSREKKESFPLTVTSAQKNPTAFYLCASRGASTDTQYFGPGTRLTVL.

This clone was found once. The chain recombines TRBV3-1 (or the pseudogene TRBV3-2) with TRBJ1-1, with D unresolved. V was cut by 3 bases and J by 6 bases, with 5 bases left in between. The germline V gene encodes CDR1 LGHDT and CDR2 YNNKEL (reference sequence). The CDR3 is 11 residues long. DNA of the CDR3: TGTGCCAGCAGCCAGGGGTCTGAAGCTTTCTTT. Encoded protein: CASSQGSEAFF.

The chain joins TRBV5-8 to TRBJ1-4; no reliable D call. Trimming pared 4 bases from V and 8 bases from J, leaving 15 bases between. Germline assignment: CDR1 SGHTS and CDR2 YDEGEE. The CDR3 has 14 amino acids. In nucleotides, the CDR3 is TGTGCCAGCAGCCCCCCAGCCCGAGGGGAAAAACTGTTTTTT. This gives the protein CASSPPARGEKLFF.

The V and J genes are TRBV5-4 and TRBJ2-1; TRBD2 matches 10 bases. CDR1 SGHNT and CDR2 YYREEE come from the germline V gene (reference sequence). V trimming: 4 bases; J trimming: 3 bases; junction bases outside the gene matches: 7. This CDR3 region has 16 residues. The CDR3 here is CASSRSTSGVYNEQFF. The CDR3 nucleotides read TGTGCCAGCAGCCGTTCCACTAGCGGGGTCTACAATGAGCAGTTCTTC.

The rearrangement uses TRBV6-1 and TRBJ1-5, with D uncertain. The CDR3 is made up of 16 amino acids. CDR1 and CDR2 from the germline V gene are MNHNS and SASEGT. The germline V and J ends were trimmed by 0 bases and 4 bases, with 13 bases remaining between them. CDR3 coding DNA: TGTGCCAGCAGTGAAGCGCTTCCTGCCGGGAATCAGCCCCAGCATTTT. The encoded protein is CASSEALPAGNQPQHF.

This clone was counted a few times. V is TRBV5-1 and J is TRBJ2-2; 7 bases match TRBD1. Per germline, CDR1 SGHRS and CDR2 YFSETQ. After removal of 4 bases from V and 1 base from J, the junction contained 4 bases not matched to a gene. The CDR3 length is 15 residues. The CDR3 DNA follows: TGCGCCAGCAGCCGTAGGGGGCAGAACACCGGGGAGCTGTTTTTT. This gives the protein CASSRRGQNTGELFF. The full variable domain, completed using reference TRBV5-1 and TRBJ2-2, is KAGVTQTPRYLIKTRGQQVTLSCSPISGHRSVSWYQQTPGQGLQFLFEYFSETQRNKGNFPGRFSGRQFSNSRSEMNVSTLELGDSALYLCASSRRGQNTGELFFGEGSRLTVL.

The CDR3 nucleotides are TGTGCCAGCAGTTATTCGGGGGGGACAGCAAATTCACCCCTCCACTTT. Translated: CASSYSGGTANSPLHF. The chain has TRBV6-5 and TRBJ1-6, with TRBD1 matching 7 bases. CDR1 is MNHEY and CDR2 is SVGAGI in the germline V gene. V lost 3 bases to trimming and J lost 7 bases; unmatched junction nucleotides: 9. The length of the CDR3 is 16 residues.

The chain combines TRBV9 with TRBJ2-3, with 7 bases that match TRBD2. The CDR3 contains 16 residues. Per the germline V gene, CDR1 is SGDLS and CDR2 is YYNGEE. V lost 4 bases and J lost 2; bases outside the gene matches: 10. The CDR3 loop is CASSPSARGNTDTQYF. The DNA for the CDR3 is TGTGCCAGCAGCCCCTCGGCGCGGGGGAACACAGATACGCAGTATTTT.

V usage is TRBV29-1 and J usage is TRBJ1-2; 8 positions agree with TRBD1. V lost 4 bases, J lost 9 bases, and 4 bases stayed unmatched. The CDR3 runs to 11 residues. Germline V gives CDR1 SQVTM, CDR2 ANQGSEA. CDR3 amino acids: CSVGRQGRYTF. CDR3 sequence (DNA): TGCAGCGTTGGGCGACAGGGGCGCTACACCTTC.

The J gene is TRBJ2-1, the V gene TRBV9; TRBD2 aligns across 11 bases. CDR3 length: 15 amino acids. Germline V gene sequence: CDR1 SGDLS, CDR2 YYNGEE. V shed 2 bases and J 8 bases; nucleotides not matched to a gene: 6. The DNA for the CDR3 is TGTGCCAGCAGCGTGGAGACTAGCGGGGTAGATGAGCAGTTCTTC. Encoded protein: CASSVETSGVDEQFF.

The rearrangement uses TRBV19 and TRBJ2-3; no reliable D call. Germline-derived CDR1 and CDR2 are LNHDA and SQIVND (reference sequence). The ends were cut back, 11 bases at V and 4 bases at J, with 10 bases in the middle. This CDR3 contains 11 residues. The DNA for the CDR3 is TGTGCCGTAGGGTGGGCAGATACGCAGTATTTT. As protein: CAVGWADTQYF. Together with reference TRBV19 and TRBJ2-3, the CDR3 gives the full variable domain: DGGITQSPKYLFRKEGQNVTLSCEQNLNHDAMYWYRQDPGQGLRLIYYSQIVNDFQKGDIAEGYSVSREKKESFPLTVTSAQKNPTAFYLCAVGWADTQYFGPGTRLTVL.

This clone was picked up one time. V usage is TRBV6-5 and J usage is TRBJ1-5; 12 nucleotides align to TRBD1. CDR1 MNHEY and CDR2 SVGAGI come from the germline V gene. The CDR3 has 15 residues. Losses at the gene ends were 8 bases for V and 6 bases for J; bases not matched to a gene: 8. The CDR3 sequence is CASGGTGGDPQPQHF. In nucleotides, the CDR3 is TGTGCCAGCGGGGGGACAGGGGGCGATCCTCAGCCCCAGCATTTT.

The genes are TRBV7-9 and TRBJ2-7, with D perhaps TRBD1 (5 bases). The germline V gene encodes CDR1 SEHNR and CDR2 FQNEAQ (reference sequence). The CDR3 contains 16 residues. V was pared by 5 bases and J by 5 bases, with 22 bases between. CDR3 residues: CASSTSRYSGFHEQYF. Written as DNA, the CDR3 is TGTGCCAGCAGCACCAGTCGGTATTCAGGGTTCCACGAGCAGTACTTC.

The chain has TRBV3-1 (or the pseudogene TRBV3-2) and TRBJ2-3, with 10 bases matching TRBD1. CDR1 is LGHDT and CDR2 is YNNKEL in the germline V gene (reference sequence). V lost 5 bases and J lost 1; bases outside the gene matches: 3. This CDR3 has 15 residues. The DNA for the CDR3 is TGTGCCAGCAGCTCCGGGACAGGGGGCACAGATACGCAGTATTTT. Amino acids: CASSSGTGGTDTQYF.

This rearrangement joins TRBV6-5 to TRBJ1-1; the D is unclear. Germline lookup yields CDR1 MNHEY and CDR2 SVGAGI. The CDR3 contains 15 residues. Trimming took off 6 bases at V and 7 bases at J, with 21 bases between the two ends. The CDR3 DNA follows: TGTGCCAGCAGGACGGAGGAGCGATCTTTCGGTGAAGCTTTCTTT. It is translated as CASRTEERSFGEAFF.

V and J are TRBV5-6 and TRBJ2-7; no definite D call. This CDR3 has 13 amino acids. V was shortened by 0 bases and J by 3 bases, with 7 bases between the two germline ends. Germline V gene lookup returns CDR1 SGHDT and CDR2 YYEEEE. CDR3 bases: TGTGCCAGCAGCTTGGAGGCCTTCTACGAGCAGTACTTC. As protein: CASSLEAFYEQYF.

This sequence joins TRBV7-9 and TRBJ2-4; no reliable D call. Germline values: CDR1 SEHNR, CDR2 FQNEAQ (reference sequence). The CDR3 length is 14 residues. V gave up 1 base and J gave up 2 bases, with 6 bases separating them. This chain's CDR3 is CASSLGVTKNIQYF. The CDR3, as DNA: TGTGCCAGCAGCTTAGGGGTTACCAAAAACATTCAGTACTTC.

About this clone itself: Other DNA variants within this sample encode the same CDR3. This rearrangement joins TRBV5-1 to TRBJ1-2; D remains ambiguous. Between the trimmed V and J ends, which lost 0 bases and 3 bases, there was a span of 12 bases. The germline CDR1 and CDR2 sequences are SGHRS and YFSETQ. This CDR3 contains 15 residues. The CDR3 DNA is TGCGCCAGCAGCTTGGCTCCCGACACTCACTATGGCTACACCTTC. It is translated as CASSLAPDTHYGYTF.